This T cell receptor (beta chain) was sequenced in a study of cytomegalovirus exposure and HLA in healthy donors. About the study: The use of the same platform for the 95 to 150 validation repertoires and the 550 to 850 first-cohort repertoires was reported by a later analysis.

Here immunoSEQ multiplex PCR was the method, and the copy in TCRdb shows in-frame clones only, minus some. Of 250,000 to 300,000 clones in the sample, 65% to 90% are singletons; the top ten hold roughly 1%. Study-level findings and limits: The investigators catalogued 160 or so TCR beta chains as cytomegalovirus-associated. For most TCR sequences rarity was the rule, although some public TCRs occurred in many donors. As was reported, the classifier diagnosed cytomegalovirus status with high specificity and sensitivity.

With V trimmed by 5 bases and J by 10 bases, 13 bases remained unmatched. Germline V gene lookup returns CDR1 MNHNS and CDR2 SASEGT. This CDR3 contains 15 residues. Comment on this clone: Its antigen is undetermined.

Sequencing used PBMCs. The receptor's source is a young woman in good health and CMV-seronegative. V is TRBV6-1 and J is TRBJ1-1; 10 positions match TRBD1. The CDR3 DNA reads TGTGCCAGCAGTCCTTCCGGGACAGGGGTAGGGGTAGCTTTCTTT. Residues: CASSPSGTGVGVAFF.